This entry lists 27 T cell receptor beta chains sequenced from one sample in a study of response to subunit inactivated influenza vaccine. MiXCR was run by TCRdb on the RT-PCR reads, yielding one entry per CDR3 protein. Among around 480,000 distinct CDR3 sequences, 16% were seen once, and the ten largest hold less than 4%. Sequenced material: CD4+ T cells sorted from PBMCs, taken 23 to 25 months after vaccination. The receptors shown here come from a man between 50 and 75 years old who received an inactivated influenza vaccine.

The V call is TRBV7-2, the J call TRBJ2-7; the D gene is possibly TRBD1 (5 bases). This CDR3 spans 14 amino acids. Germline-derived CDR1 and CDR2 are SGHTA and FQGNSA. The V end was cut by 1 base, the J end by 5 bases, with 12 bases between. The CDR3 coding sequence is TGTGCCAGCAGCTTAGGGACACCCCGCCACGAGCAGTACTTC. Translating gives CASSLGTPRHEQYF.

This clonotype was counted a few times. This chain's CDR3 is CASSPPTDNEQFF. CDR3 coding DNA: TGCGCCAGCAGCCCCCCCACAGATAATGAGCAGTTCTTC. The rearrangement joins TRBV5-1 to TRBJ2-1; D not certain. Trimming shortened V by 4 bases and J by 7 bases, and 12 bases separated the two germline ends. CDR3 size: 13 residues. From germline, CDR1 is SGHRS and CDR2 YFSETQ.

This clonotype was counted only a few times. CDR3 amino acids: CASSAQGSPNTEAFF. The CDR3, as DNA: TGCGCCAGCAGCGCGCAGGGGTCCCCGAACACTGAAGCTTTCTTT. The chain links TRBV5-1 to TRBJ1-1; weak D call: TRBD1 (6 bases). The V gene lost 4 bases and the J gene lost 1 base, with 14 bases spanning the gap. The CDR3 covers 15 residues. Germline CDR1 is SGHRS and CDR2 is YFSETQ.

The V gene is TRBV7-9, the J gene TRBJ2-7; no firm D call. The CDR3 sequence is 15 residues long. Deletions cut 1 base from V and 3 bases from J, with 13 bases between. The germline gives CDR1 SEHNR, CDR2 FQNEAQ (reference sequence). The CDR3 sequence is CASSLGYGAVYEQYF. The CDR3 region has the DNA TGTGCCAGCAGCTTAGGCTATGGTGCGGTCTACGAGCAGTACTTC.

This clonotype was seen a handful of times. This chain links TRBV5-8 with TRBJ2-1, with 9 bases fitting TRBD1. The V and J ends lost 3 bases and 13 bases, in that order; junction bases with no gene match: 8. In germline, CDR1 is SGHTS, CDR2 YDEGEE. The CDR3 is 13 amino acids. CDR3 sequence (DNA): TGTGCCAGCAGCTCCAAAGGACAGGGGATACAGTTCTTC. Translation gives CASSSKGQGIQFF.

The chain employs TRBV7-9 and TRBJ1-6, with 7 bases fitting TRBD1. CDR3 length: 14 amino acids. Looked up from germline, CDR1 is SEHNR and CDR2 is FQNEAQ (reference sequence). V shed 6 bases, J shed 5 bases, and the junction held 4 bases outside the gene matches. The CDR3, as DNA: TGTGCCAGCAGATCACAGGGGAATAATTCACCCCTCCACTTT. Its protein product is CASRSQGNNSPLHF.

This clonotype was recorded a few times. The rearrangement uses TRBV28 and TRBJ1-3; D is possibly TRBD1 (6 bases). Trimming shortened V by 3 bases and J by 0 bases, and 15 bases separated the two germline ends. CDR3 length equals 17 residues. From germline, CDR1 is MDHEN and CDR2 SYDVKM. This CDR3 is CASSFILQGPSGNTIYF. The CDR3, as DNA: TGTGCCAGCAGTTTCATCCTCCAGGGGCCCTCTGGAAACACCATATATTTT. Complete variable domain (other parts from reference TRBV28 and TRBJ1-3): DVKVTQSSRYLVKRTGEKVFLECVQDMDHENMFWYRQDPGLGLRLIYFSYDVKMKEKGDIPEGYSVSREKKERFSLILESASTNQTSMYLCASSFILQGPSGNTIYFGEGSWLTVV.

This clonotype was observed at least ten times. CDR3 in amino acids: CASSRGQGVIYGYTF. The CDR3 coding sequence is TGTGCCAGCAGTCGGGGACAGGGGGTGATCTATGGCTACACCTTC. The V and J genes are TRBV12-3 or TRBV12-4 and TRBJ1-2, with 11 nucleotides matching TRBD1. Losses at the gene ends were 5 bases for V and 4 bases for J; bases not matched to a gene: 6. The CDR3 is made up of 15 amino acids.

The rearrangement links TRBV4-1 to TRBJ1-6; D unclear. Germline loops: CDR1 MGHRA, CDR2 YSYEKL. Trimming shortened V by 4 bases and J by 0 bases, and 16 bases separated the two germline ends. The CDR3 is made up of 18 amino acids. In nucleotides, the CDR3 is TGCGCCAGCAGCCCGGGTCTGGCCGGAAGCTCCTATAATTCACCCCTCCACTTT. Its translation is CASSPGLAGSSYNSPLHF.

The rearrangement links TRBV7-9 to TRBJ1-1, with 11 bases matching TRBD1. The CDR3 runs to 15 residues. The ends lost 2 bases at V and 6 bases at J; junction bases unmatched: 5. CDR1 is SEHNR, CDR2 FQNEAQ, per germline (reference sequence). The CDR3 is CASSLMGTGGAEAFF. In DNA form, the CDR3 reads TGTGCCAGCAGCTTAATGGGGACAGGGGGAGCTGAAGCTTTCTTT.

This clonotype occurred a few times. This chain uses TRBV28 with TRBJ2-7, with D possibly matching TRBD2 (9 bases). The CDR3 has 15 amino acids. V was pared by 9 bases and J by 3 bases, with 21 bases between. Germline CDR1 reads MDHEN; CDR2 reads SYDVKM. CDR3 DNA: TGTGCCAGTAGCGGGGGTCGGACAGGGCTCTACGAGCAGTACTTC. Its protein product is CASSGGRTGLYEQYF.

This clonotype was seen a handful of times. This chain joins TRBV7-9 and TRBJ1-2; 7 bases are a match to TRBD1. This CDR3 contains 16 residues. V dropped 5 bases and J dropped 4; count of bases not matched to a gene: 13. CDR1 is SEHNR and CDR2 is FQNEAQ in the germline V gene (reference sequence). The CDR3 nucleotides read TGTGCCAGCAGCCGAGGGGGCTCACCACCAGGCTATGGCTACACCTTC. This codes for CASSRGGSPPGYGYTF.

As to this clonotype: Without the conserved terminal phenylalanine or tryptophan, this CDR3 likely stems from a read error. The rearrangement links TRBV6-2 or TRBV6-3 to TRBJ1-1, with 9 bases that match TRBD1. Germline V gene sequence: CDR1 MNHEY, CDR2 SVGEGT. The CDR3 covers 16 residues. The V and J ends lost 6 bases and 5 bases, in that order; junction bases with no gene match: 13. This CDR3 is CASRSRTGAPGTEAFI. Written as DNA, the CDR3 is TGTGCCAGCAGGTCCCGGACAGGGGCCCCGGGGACTGAAGCTTTCATT.

This clonotype was seen many times. The chain couples TRBV20-1 to TRBJ2-1; D is undetermined. Between the trimmed V and J ends, which lost 1 base and 5 bases, there was a span of 6 bases. From germline, CDR1 is DFQATT and CDR2 SNEGSKA (reference sequence). There are 12 residues in the CDR3. DNA of the CDR3: TGCAGTGCTAGAGCGGGCCACAATGAGCAGTTCTTC. Translated: CSARAGHNEQFF.

This clonotype was seen at least ten times. The rearrangement links TRBV28 to TRBJ1-5; the D gene is possibly TRBD1 (6 bases). CDR3 length equals 15 residues. In germline, CDR1 is MDHEN, CDR2 SYDVKM. V shed 6 bases and J shed 4 bases, with 16 bases lying between them. CDR3 bases: TGTGCCAGCAGCCGCGAGGGGGTAGAAAATCAGCCCCAGCATTTT. It yields the protein CASSREGVENQPQHF.

This clonotype was seen once. The rearrangement joins TRBV2 to TRBJ2-7; TRBD1 matches at 9 bases. This CDR3 has 15 residues. CDR1 is SNHLY, CDR2 FYNNEI, per germline. V gave up 6 bases and J gave up 6 bases; unmatched junction bases: 12. CDR3 amino acids: CASSPTGTGTAEQYF. In DNA form, the CDR3 reads TGTGCCAGCAGCCCCACCGGGACAGGGACAGCCGAGCAGTACTTC.

The chain links TRBV20-1 to TRBJ2-7; TRBD2 matches 7 bases. CDR3 size: 14 residues. Germline V gene data show CDR1 as DFQATT and CDR2 as SNEGSKA (reference sequence). The ends lost 5 bases at V and 3 bases at J; junction bases unmatched: 10. The CDR3 sequence: CSAPLTGLIYEQYF. In DNA form, the CDR3 reads TGCAGTGCTCCCCTTACGGGACTAATCTACGAGCAGTACTTC.

V gene TRBV18 combines with J gene TRBJ2-7; D is tentatively TRBD1 or TRBD2 (5 bases each). The germline V gene encodes CDR1 KGHSH and CDR2 LQKENI. The CDR3 is made up of 13 amino acids. V dropped 5 bases and J dropped 3 bases, with 11 bases sitting between them. The DNA for the CDR3 is TGTGCCAGCTCATCGGGACCCGGCTACGAGCAGTACTTC. It codes for CASSSGPGYEQYF.

V gene TRBV24-1 combines with J gene TRBJ2-3, with 7 bases that match TRBD1. Germline CDR1 reads KGHDR; CDR2 reads SFDVKD. The CDR3 runs to 16 residues. V dropped 4 bases and J dropped 2; count of bases not matched to a gene: 8. CDR3 DNA sequence: TGTGCCACCAGTGAGGGGAACAGGGGTTCCACAGATACGCAGTATTTT. Translated: CATSEGNRGSTDTQYF.

The chain recombines TRBV20-1 with TRBJ1-1; no clear D gene. CDR1 DFQATT and CDR2 SNEGSKA come from the germline V gene (reference sequence). The germline V and J ends were trimmed by 3 bases and 1 base, with 9 bases remaining between them. This CDR3 comprises 13 residues. This chain's CDR3 is CSASGLANTEAFF. In DNA, the CDR3 is TGCAGTGCTAGTGGCCTGGCGAACACTGAAGCTTTCTTT.

This clonotype was seen a few times. The genes are TRBV20-1 and TRBJ2-2, with 13 bases lining up with TRBD2. V was pared by 2 bases and J by 6 bases, with 3 bases of the junction left unmatched. Per germline, CDR1 DFQATT and CDR2 SNEGSKA (reference sequence). The CDR3 is 15 amino acids. CDR3 sequence (DNA): TGCAGTGCTAGACCCGGACTAGCGGGAGCCGGGGAGCTGTTTTTT. Translated: CSARPGLAGAGELFF.

This clonotype was seen a handful of times. The chain carries TRBV7-6 and TRBJ1-5; no firm D call. Per germline, CDR1 SGHVS and CDR2 FNYEAQ. V was trimmed by 1 base and J by 0 bases, leaving 13 bases between them. This CDR3 has 17 residues. The CDR3: CASSLGSGYYSNQPQHF. As DNA, the CDR3 is TGTGCCAGCAGCTTAGGCTCGGGATACTATAGCAATCAGCCCCAGCATTTT.

This sequence joins TRBV5-1 and TRBJ2-2, with a tentative D call TRBD2 (6 bases). The germline V gene encodes CDR1 SGHRS and CDR2 YFSETQ. The CDR3 contains 13 residues. V lost 9 bases, J lost 4 bases, and 13 bases lay in between. The CDR3 loop is CATGPGGTGELFF. CDR3 nucleotide sequence: TGCGCCACGGGGCCCGGGGGCACCGGGGAGCTGTTTTTT.

This clonotype was detected ten times or more. The chain links TRBV29-1 to TRBJ2-1; TRBD2 agrees at 9 bases. The V segment lost 4 bases and the J segment 6 bases; nucleotides outside the gene matches: 7. This CDR3 is built from 14 residues. Per the germline V gene, CDR1 is SQVTM and CDR2 is ANQGSEA. The CDR3: CSVAWLAGRNEQFF. CDR3 in DNA: TGCAGCGTTGCCTGGCTAGCGGGACGCAATGAGCAGTTCTTC.

For the CDR3, the DNA is TGCAGTGCTGCAGGGGGCGTTAAGGCTGAAGCTTTCTTT. Translated, it gives CSAAGGVKAEAFF. V and J are TRBV20-1 and TRBJ1-1, with 8 bases aligning to TRBD1. Germline V gene lookup returns CDR1 DFQATT and CDR2 SNEGSKA (reference sequence). This CDR3 is built from 13 residues. The trim removed 5 bases at V and 6 bases at J, leaving 8 bases unmatched.

Ten or more counts support this clonotype. The genes are TRBV29-1 and TRBJ2-5; D gene uncertain. Germline values: CDR1 SQVTM, CDR2 ANQGSEA. V was shortened by 6 bases and J by 3 bases, with 14 bases between the two germline ends. There are 13 residues in the CDR3. The CDR3 DNA follows: TGCAGCGTGGCGGTGTTTCAGAAAGAGACCCAGTACTTC. As protein: CSVAVFQKETQYF.

The chain uses TRBV4-1 and TRBJ2-7, with D unresolved. CDR3 length equals 15 residues. Between the trimmed V and J ends, which lost 1 base and 2 bases, there was a span of 12 bases. Germline lookup yields CDR1 MGHRA and CDR2 YSYEKL. The CDR3 region is CASSQGVGATYEQYF. The CDR3 DNA is TGCGCCAGCAGCCAAGGTGTAGGAGCGACCTACGAGCAGTACTTC.